The 29 T cell receptor beta chains below were found in one sample sequenced in a study of CD8+ T cells in alopecia areata. Treatment here: oral pan-JAK inhibitor, 5-10 mg twice daily. RNA was extracted and reverse transcribed into cDNA as the sequencing template. Sequenced by immunoSEQ multiplex PCR; TCRdb stores in-frame clones only, minus some. The table has about 110,000 clones, roughly 56% seen once. The sequencing used CD4+ T cells sorted from blood, collected at week 24, from a patient treated with tofacitinib. The receptors were sampled from a human donor with alopecia areata.

V and J are TRBV9 and TRBJ2-7; D uncertain. Trimming stripped 4 bases from V and 6 bases from J, with 14 bases between. This CDR3 has 13 amino acids. Germline V CDR1 and CDR2: SGDLS, YYNGEE. This CDR3 is CASSLRTASEQYF. Here the CDR3 DNA reads TGTGCCAGCAGCCTCCGGACGGCAAGCGAGCAGTACTTC.

This clone was seen a few times. The chain joins TRBV2 to TRBJ1-2; D ambiguous. Germline CDR1 SNHLY, CDR2 FYNNEI. Deletions cut 5 bases from V and 0 bases from J, with 4 bases between. The CDR3 runs to 12 residues. DNA for the CDR3: TGTGCCAGCAGTACATCTAACTATGGCTACACCTTC. Amino acid sequence: CASSTSNYGYTF.

This clone was detected a few times. The chain joins TRBV7-2 to TRBJ2-5; the D call may be TRBD1 or TRBD2 (6 bases each). The germline V gene encodes CDR1 SGHTA and CDR2 FQGNSA. Trimming removed 10 bases at V and 4 bases at J, with 13 bases between. The CDR3 consists of 12 residues. In DNA form, the CDR3 reads TGTGCCACGAGGAAGGGGGGAGAGACCCAGTACTTC. Translating gives CATRKGGETQYF.

Regarding this clone: At one end, the junction sequence differs from germline, possibly due to a read error. The V gene is TRBV23-1, the J gene TRBJ2-7, with D possibly being TRBD1 or TRBD2 (6 bases each). TRBV23-1 is designated an ORF whose function remains uncertain. The CDR3 has 12 residues. The CDR3: CASSPTGTGGFF. The CDR3 DNA follows: TGCGCCAGCAGTCCTACCGGGACTGGGGGCTTCTTC.

The V and J genes are TRBV30 and TRBJ1-5; no firm D call. Trimming pared 0 bases from V and 5 bases from J, leaving 8 bases between. CDR3 length equals 13 residues. Germline CDR1 is GTSNPN and CDR2 is SVGIG (reference sequence). CDR3 sequence: CAWSVQGHQPQHF. Here the CDR3 DNA reads TGTGCCTGGAGTGTACAAGGGCATCAGCCCCAGCATTTT.

The rearrangement links TRBV9 to TRBJ2-7; 9 bases match TRBD1. CDR3 length: 15 residues. Per the germline V gene, CDR1 is SGDLS and CDR2 is YYNGEE. V dropped 3 bases and J dropped 1; count of bases not matched to a gene: 5. The CDR3 coding sequence is TGTGCCAGCAGCGCCTTGGGACAGGGATCCTACGAGCAGTACTTC. Residues: CASSALGQGSYEQYF.

This clone was recorded only once. This chain joins TRBV29-1 and TRBJ2-3, with D perhaps matching TRBD1 or TRBD2 (6 bases each). The germline CDR1 and CDR2 sequences are SQVTM and ANQGSEA. The CDR3 length is 14 residues. V was shortened by 0 bases and J by 1 base, with 8 bases between the two germline ends. The CDR3 sequence is CSVEEGGGTDTQYF. The CDR3 bases are TGCAGCGTTGAAGAGGGGGGCGGCACAGATACGCAGTATTTT.

The chain has TRBV11-2 and TRBJ2-1, with D possibly being TRBD1 (6 bases). The CDR3 sequence is 15 residues long. From germline, CDR1 is SGHAT and CDR2 FQNNGV. Trimming removed 2 bases from V and 8 bases from J, with 16 bases in between. DNA for the CDR3: TGTGCCAGCAGCTTATCGTTAGGGACAATCGATGAGCAGTTCTTC. This sequence encodes CASSLSLGTIDEQFF. Using reference TRBV11-2 and TRBJ2-1 for the parts outside the CDR3, the full variable domain is EAGVAQSPRYKIIEKRQSVAFWCNPISGHATLYWYQQILGQGPKLLIQFQNNGVVDDSQLPKDRFSAERLKGVDSTLKIQPAKLEDSAVYLCASSLSLGTIDEQFFGPGTRLTVL.

V gene TRBV2 combines with J gene TRBJ1-1, with no clear D. The CDR3 extends over 14 amino acids. Trimming pared 7 bases from V and 0 bases from J, leaving 12 bases between. Germline CDR1 SNHLY, CDR2 FYNNEI. The CDR3 DNA is TGTGCCAGCAACCTACACGCGTTGAACACTGAAGCTTTCTTT. Its protein is CASNLHALNTEAFF.

The chain links TRBV30 to TRBJ1-6; 10 nucleotides agree with TRBD1. Germline loops: CDR1 GTSNPN, CDR2 SVGIG (reference sequence). The CDR3 covers 13 residues. The junction had 2 bases not matched to a gene; V was cut back by 5 bases and J by 7 bases. The CDR3 reads CAWGTGENSPLHF. In DNA, the CDR3 is TGTGCCTGGGGGACAGGGGAAAATTCACCCCTCCACTTT.

This clone was counted a few times. The chain couples TRBV29-1 to TRBJ2-1; no definite D call. The CDR3 covers 13 residues. The germline CDR1 and CDR2 sequences are SQVTM and ANQGSEA. The ends were cut back, 2 bases at V and 2 bases at J, with 7 bases in the middle. This chain's CDR3 is CSVEQSTYNEQFF. The CDR3 DNA is TGCAGCGTTGAACAGTCAACCTACAATGAGCAGTTCTTC.

This clone appeared a few times. The chain couples TRBV2 to TRBJ2-2, with D perhaps matching TRBD2 (5 bases). This CDR3 spans 15 amino acids. The ends were cut back, 2 bases at V and 5 bases at J, with 12 bases in the middle. CDR1 is SNHLY and CDR2 is FYNNEI in the germline V gene. The DNA for the CDR3 is TGTGCCAGCAGTGAACGACCCCCGGGGACCGGGGAGCTGTTTTTT. This translates into CASSERPPGTGELFF.

This clone was observed a few times. V gene TRBV30 combines with J gene TRBJ2-3; 7 bases are a match to TRBD2. The CDR3 spans 14 residues. Per germline, CDR1 GTSNPN and CDR2 SVGIG (reference sequence). The junction had 5 bases not matched to a gene; V was cut back by 3 bases and J by 2 bases. CDR3 residues: CAWSGAGVTDTQYF. The CDR3 DNA reads as TGTGCCTGGAGCGGGGCGGGGGTCACAGATACGCAGTATTTT.

The chain has TRBV30 and TRBJ2-3; 14 nucleotides line up with TRBD2. CDR1 GTSNPN and CDR2 SVGIG come from the germline V gene (reference sequence). V shed 2 bases and J 0 bases; nucleotides not matched to a gene: 7. The length of the CDR3 is 18 residues. This CDR3 reads CAWSWGLAGDKSTDTQYF. The CDR3 coding sequence is TGTGCCTGGAGTTGGGGACTAGCGGGGGATAAAAGCACAGATACGCAGTATTTT.

This clone was seen a few times. This sequence joins TRBV5-4 and TRBJ2-5; TRBD1 agrees at 12 bases. The CDR3 totals 16 residues. Per germline, CDR1 SGHNT and CDR2 YYREEE (reference sequence). V dropped 6 bases and J dropped 4; count of bases not matched to a gene: 10. Here the CDR3 reads CASTSGTGGVGETQYF. The CDR3 DNA is TGTGCCAGCACGTCCGGGACAGGGGGCGTCGGAGAGACCCAGTACTTC. Full variable domain (outside the CDR3, taken from reference TRBV5-4 and TRBJ2-5): ETGVTQSPTHLIKTRGQQVTLRCSSQSGHNTVSWYQQALGQGPQFIFQYYREEENGRGNFPPRFSGLQFPNYSSELNVNALELDDSALYLCASTSGTGGVGETQYFGPGTRLLVL.

The chain employs TRBV29-1 and TRBJ2-1; D remains unclear. The V gene lost 6 bases and the J gene lost 8 bases, with 17 bases spanning the gap. The length of the CDR3 is 13 residues. Germline CDR1 and CDR2: SQVTM and ANQGSEA. This CDR3 is CSVLVAAGDEQFF. CDR3 DNA: TGCAGCGTCTTGGTGGCAGCTGGTGATGAGCAGTTCTTC.

This clone was counted a few times. The J gene is TRBJ1-1, the V gene TRBV5-1; D is ambiguous. Trimming removed 6 bases from V and 4 bases from J, with 16 bases in between. The germline V gene encodes CDR1 SGHRS and CDR2 YFSETQ. The CDR3 contains 14 residues. Here the CDR3 reads CASTHGSTLTEAFF. CDR3 DNA sequence: TGCGCCAGCACTCATGGCAGTACCCTCACTGAAGCTTTCTTT.

This clone occurred a few times. The genes are TRBV4-1 and TRBJ2-3, with 15 bases identical to TRBD2. Germline CDR1 is MGHRA and CDR2 is YSYEKL. The CDR3 covers 18 residues. With V trimmed by 5 bases and J by 0 bases, 6 bases remained unmatched. CDR3 bases: TGCGCCAGCAGCTCGGGACTAGCGGGGGGCCGGAGCACAGATACGCAGTATTTT. Translated: CASSSGLAGGRSTDTQYF.

The chain is built from TRBV29-1 and TRBJ2-4; 11 nucleotides line up with TRBD2. J lost 6 bases, V lost 6 bases, and 7 bases had no gene match. The CDR3 contains 14 residues. Germline loops: CDR1 SQVTM, CDR2 ANQGSEA. CDR3 residues: CSVSSGGRPNIQYF. The CDR3 DNA reads TGCAGCGTGTCTAGCGGGGGGCGCCCAAACATTCAGTACTTC.

The chain has TRBV7-9 and TRBJ2-1; no definite D call. The CDR3 spans 12 residues. Per germline, CDR1 SEHNR and CDR2 FQNEAQ (reference sequence). V was cut by 5 bases and J by 8 bases, with 10 bases left in between. Written as DNA, the CDR3 is TGTGCCAGCAGCCCAAGCTCCTATGAGCAGTTCTTC. The encoded protein is CASSPSSYEQFF.

This clone came up once. The chain employs TRBV7-2 and TRBJ2-3; D unclear. Germline V lookup: CDR1 SGHTA, CDR2 FQGNSA. V lost 1 base to trimming and J lost 5 bases, with 7 bases between them. This CDR3 spans 13 amino acids. The chain's CDR3 is CASSLGFVDTQYF. The CDR3 DNA is TGTGCCAGCAGCTTAGGGTTCGTAGATACGCAGTATTTT.

This chain uses TRBV11-3 with TRBJ2-2; a weak D match, TRBD2 (6 bases). CDR3 length: 14 amino acids. Germline V gene lookup returns CDR1 SGHNT and CDR2 YENEEA. V was shortened by 3 bases and J by 6 bases, with 11 bases between the two germline ends. The CDR3 DNA sequence: TGTGCCAGCAGCTTCGTAGGGAGGCCCGGGGAGCTGTTTTTT. It encodes CASSFVGRPGELFF.

The chain joins TRBV30 to TRBJ2-5; 10 bases agree with TRBD2. Germline CDR1 GTSNPN, CDR2 SVGIG (reference sequence). Trimming cost V 4 bases and J 5 bases; bases outside gene matches: 10. The CDR3 has 15 amino acids. The CDR3 here is CAWTSLAGAGETQYF. The DNA of the CDR3 is TGTGCCTGGACCTCCCTAGCGGGGGCCGGGGAGACCCAGTACTTC. The entire variable domain, with the rest obtained from reference TRBV30 and TRBJ2-5, is as follows: SQTIHQWPATLVQPVGSPLSLECTVEGTSNPNLYWYRQAAGRGLQLLFYSVGIGQISSEVPQNLSASRPQDRQFILSSKKLLLSDSGFYLCAWTSLAGAGETQYFGPGTRLLVL.

The V and J genes are TRBV5-1 and TRBJ2-2; unclear D gene. The CDR3 covers 12 residues. In germline, CDR1 is SGHRS, CDR2 YFSETQ. V dropped 0 bases and J dropped 6 bases, with 3 bases sitting between them. As DNA, the CDR3 is TGCGCCAGCAGCTTGGACGCCGGGGAGCTGTTTTTT. Protein sequence: CASSLDAGELFF.

A few counts support this clone. The genes are TRBV2 and TRBJ1-2; D not resolved. The germline V gene has CDR1 SNHLY and CDR2 FYNNEI. The CDR3 spans 11 residues. Trimming shortened V by 1 base and J by 8 bases, and 5 bases separated the two germline ends. The CDR3 bases are TGTGCCAGCAGTGAAGATGGCGGCTACACCTTC. Translated, it gives CASSEDGGYTF. The variable domain in full, with the rest retrieved from reference TRBV2 and TRBJ1-2, is EPEVTQTPSHQVTQMGQEVILRCVPISNHLYFYWYRQILGQKVEFLVSFYNNEISEKSEIFDDQFSVERPDGSNFTLKIRSTKLEDSAMYFCASSEDGGYTFGSGTRLTVV.

This clone was detected a few times. The V gene is TRBV4-3, the J gene TRBJ1-6; TRBD1 aligns across 7 bases. Germline V gives CDR1 LGHNA, CDR2 YSLEER. The CDR3 has 14 residues. J gave up 10 bases and V 4 bases, and 7 bases lay outside the gene matches. The CDR3 DNA follows: TGCGCCAGCAGCCCCACCACAGGGGACTCACCCCTCCACTTT. Its translation is CASSPTTGDSPLHF.

This clone was detected only a few times. The CDR3 DNA follows: TGTGCCAGCAGTACCTACGGACAGGACTACGAGCAGTACTTC. Amino acid sequence: CASSTYGQDYEQYF. V and J are TRBV2 and TRBJ2-7; 7 bases line up with TRBD1. Trimming at V came to 5 bases and at J to 3 bases, leaving 7 bases not matched to a gene. The V gene's germline CDR1 is SNHLY and CDR2 FYNNEI. This CDR3 has 14 residues. The variable domain in full, with the rest retrieved from reference TRBV2 and TRBJ2-7, is EPEVTQTPSHQVTQMGQEVILRCVPISNHLYFYWYRQILGQKVEFLVSFYNNEISEKSEIFDDQFSVERPDGSNFTLKIRSTKLEDSAMYFCASSTYGQDYEQYFGPGTRLTVT.

This clone was observed a single time. Other DNA sequences within the sample encode an identical CDR3. The chain employs TRBV7-2 and TRBJ1-3; D is uncertain. Trimming cost V 1 base and J 0 bases, with 7 bases left between them. The germline V gene has CDR1 SGHTA and CDR2 FQGNSA. The CDR3 loop spans 15 amino acids. DNA for the CDR3: TGTGCCAGCAGCTTAGACCATTCCTCTGGAAACACCATATATTTT. Protein: CASSLDHSSGNTIYF.

The CDR3 DNA follows: TGTGCCAGCAGCGGATCAGGGGGCTCTAATCAGCCCCAGCATTTT. Protein product: CASSGSGGSNQPQHF. This chain links TRBV9 with TRBJ1-5; 8 bases agree with TRBD1. Germline V lookup: CDR1 SGDLS, CDR2 YYNGEE. The ends lost 3 bases at V and 4 bases at J; junction bases unmatched: 6. The CDR3 runs 15 residues.